Below are 32 T cell receptor beta chains sequenced from a single sample in a study of CD8+CD57+ T cells in acquired aplastic anemia. According to the study, genomic DNA was the template for TCR beta VDJ and CDR3 profiling. Via MiXCR, TCRdb re-called the reads, giving one row per CDR3 protein. The sample consists of some 64,000 distinct CDR3 sequences, around 55% of them appearing once. Sequencing input: sorted CD4+, CD8+, or CD8+CD57+ T cells (not recorded which) from PBMCs. The receptors were sampled from a human donor in good health, serving as a control.

This clonotype has at least ten counts. V gene TRBV2 combines with J gene TRBJ2-1, with 9 bases fitting TRBD1. The CDR3 covers 15 residues. Unmatched junction bases numbered 9, after V lost 8 bases and J lost 4 bases. The V gene's germline CDR1 is SNHLY and CDR2 FYNNEI. In DNA form, the CDR3 reads TGTGCCAGCGCTCGGGACAGGGACAATTACAATGAGCAGTTCTTC. Translating it yields CASARDRDNYNEQFF.

This clonotype is medium-sized by share. This rearrangement joins TRBV10-3 to TRBJ2-5; maybe TRBD1 (6 bases). The V end lost 2 bases, the J end lost 2 bases, and 6 bases lay between the germline ends. The CDR3 extends over 13 amino acids. Germline CDR1 reads ENHRY; CDR2 reads SYGVKD. The CDR3 DNA reads as TGTGCCATCAGTGAGACAGGGCAAGAGACCCAGTACTTC. Protein sequence: CAISETGQETQYF.

This clonotype is categorized as medium-sized. CDR3 bases: TGCAGTGCCCCTCTGATGGCGGGAGGCACGTCCTACGAGCAGTACTTC. It encodes CSAPLMAGGTSYEQYF. This sequence joins TRBV20-1 and TRBJ2-7, with 8 bases fitting TRBD2. J was trimmed by 1 base and V by 6 bases; bases with no gene match: 14. CDR3 size: 16 residues. Germline lookup yields CDR1 DFQATT and CDR2 SNEGSKA (reference sequence).

The count of this clonotype is one. The genes are TRBV15 and TRBJ1-6; 10 bases are shared with TRBD1. The V gene's germline CDR1 is LNHNV and CDR2 YYDKDF (reference sequence). This CDR3 region has 14 residues. Trimming removed 9 bases from V and 11 bases from J; junction bases left unmatched: 10. CDR3 protein: CATKLTGGRTPLHF. CDR3 coding DNA: TGTGCCACTAAATTGACAGGGGGCAGAACACCCCTCCACTTT.

This clonotype was seen a handful of times. The V call is TRBV3-1, the J call TRBJ2-3; 7 bases are shared with TRBD1. Germline CDR1 reads LGHDT; CDR2 reads YNNKEL (reference sequence). CDR3 size: 17 residues. V shed 0 bases, J shed 4 bases, and the junction held 10 bases outside the gene matches. The CDR3 spells CASSQELTGAQADTQYF. CDR3 in DNA: TGTGCCAGCAGCCAAGAACTAACAGGGGCGCAGGCAGATACGCAGTATTTT.

This clonotype was recorded at least ten times. The chain uses TRBV6-1 and TRBJ2-7, with 9 nucleotides matching TRBD2. The V segment lost 8 bases and the J segment 6 bases; nucleotides outside the gene matches: 8. The CDR3 has 13 amino acids. The germline V gene has CDR1 MNHNS and CDR2 SASEGT. The CDR3 DNA reads TGTGCCAGCGCCAGTAGCGGGAGTGGCGAGCAGTACTTC. This sequence encodes CASASSGSGEQYF.

This clonotype was seen ten or more times. The chain carries TRBV6-1 and TRBJ2-1; 7 bases match TRBD1. J gave up 0 bases and V 8 bases, and 4 bases lay outside the gene matches. The CDR3 consists of 14 residues. Germline loops: CDR1 MNHNS, CDR2 SASEGT. The CDR3 protein is CASPTGASYNEQFF. DNA for the CDR3: TGTGCCAGCCCTACAGGGGCCTCCTACAATGAGCAGTTCTTC.

This clonotype was found many times. The chain is built from TRBV9 and TRBJ1-2, with a possible D match to TRBD1 (5 bases). The germline V gene encodes CDR1 SGDLS and CDR2 YYNGEE. There are 15 residues in the CDR3. Trimming pared 0 bases from V and 0 bases from J, leaving 9 bases between. The CDR3 reads CASSVAGGANYGYTF. As DNA, the CDR3 is TGTGCCAGCAGCGTAGCGGGGGGGGCTAACTATGGCTACACCTTC.

This clonotype showed up many times. This chain joins TRBV12-3 or TRBV12-4 and TRBJ1-3; D is possibly TRBD1 (6 bases). Trimming left V 3 bases short and J 4 bases short, with 10 bases between. The CDR3 loop spans 14 amino acids. The CDR3 bases are TGTGCCAGCAGTTTCGGGGGGCCAGGAAACACCATATATTTT. Protein product: CASSFGGPGNTIYF.

This clonotype appeared many times. V usage is TRBV5-1 and J usage is TRBJ2-3; tentatively, D is TRBD2 (6 bases). The CDR3 contains 17 residues. Trimming stripped 0 bases from V and 4 bases from J, with 18 bases between. The germline gives CDR1 SGHRS, CDR2 YFSETQ. CDR3 DNA: TGCGCCAGCAGCTTGGAGGGTCTACTAGCACGGGCAGATACGCAGTATTTT. It specifies CASSLEGLLARADTQYF.

Ten or more counts support this clonotype. The rearrangement uses TRBV2 and TRBJ2-3, with 7 nucleotides matching TRBD2. CDR3 length: 16 residues. The trim removed 6 bases at V and 3 bases at J, leaving 12 bases unmatched. Per the germline V gene, CDR1 is SNHLY and CDR2 is FYNNEI. CDR3 amino acids: CASSVRGGSGTDTQYF. The CDR3, as DNA: TGTGCCAGCAGCGTGAGGGGAGGGAGCGGAACAGATACGCAGTATTTT.

This clonotype has a count of ten or more. The chain combines TRBV13 with TRBJ1-6; D is uncertain. Trimming left V 3 bases short and J 10 bases short, with 10 bases between. The length of the CDR3 is 13 residues. Looked up from germline, CDR1 is PRHDT and CDR2 is FYEKMQ (reference sequence). The chain's CDR3 is CASSFGDGSPLHF. The CDR3, as DNA: TGTGCCAGCAGCTTCGGGGATGGGTCACCCCTCCACTTT.

The chain couples TRBV7-8 to TRBJ2-3; D is ambiguous. The V gene's germline CDR1 is SGHVS and CDR2 FQNEAQ. The CDR3 length is 16 residues. V was clipped by 0 bases and J by 6 bases, with 16 bases between them. The CDR3 sequence is CASSLAQQGLEDTQYF. The DNA of the CDR3 is TGTGCCAGCAGCTTAGCGCAACAAGGCCTTGAGGATACGCAGTATTTT.

The rearrangement links TRBV12-3 or TRBV12-4 to TRBJ1-6; 10 bases fit TRBD1. CDR3 length equals 16 residues. Trimming took 4 bases from V and 7 from J; bases not matched to a gene: 7. This CDR3 is CASSSRGTGVNSPLHF. In nucleotides, the CDR3 is TGTGCCAGCAGTTCGAGGGGGACAGGGGTGAATTCACCCCTCCACTTT.

The J gene is TRBJ2-7, the V gene TRBV19, with 15 bases matching TRBD2. The V segment lost 6 bases and the J segment 4 bases; nucleotides outside the gene matches: 4. Germline CDR1 reads LNHDA; CDR2 reads SQIVND (reference sequence). CDR3 length equals 15 residues. The CDR3 DNA reads as TGTGCCAGTAGGACCGGGACTAGCGGGGGGTACGAGCAGTACTTC. Its translation is CASRTGTSGGYEQYF.

The chain recombines TRBV7-3 with TRBJ1-2, with 9 bases that match TRBD1. Losses at the gene ends were 7 bases for V and 4 bases for J; bases not matched to a gene: 10. CDR1 is SGHTA and CDR2 is FQGTGA in the germline V gene. The CDR3 loop spans 15 amino acids. The CDR3 loop is CASNHGQGIPYGYTF. In nucleotides, the CDR3 is TGTGCCAGCAACCACGGACAGGGGATCCCCTATGGCTACACCTTC.

The V call is TRBV15, the J call TRBJ2-7; the match to TRBD1 covers 9 bases. After removal of 3 bases from V and 9 bases from J, the junction contained 9 bases not matched to a gene. This CDR3 has 14 amino acids. Germline V gene lookup returns CDR1 LNHNV and CDR2 YYDKDF (reference sequence). The CDR3 DNA follows: TGTGCCACCAGCAGGGACCATGGACAGGGGCGGCAGTACTTC. This translates into CATSRDHGQGRQYF.

This clonotype was counted ten times or more. The CDR3: CSAEDRAASTRSTDTQYF. CDR3 nucleotide sequence: TGCAGTGCTGAGGACAGGGCGGCCTCCACAAGGAGCACAGATACGCAGTATTTT. The chain is built from TRBV20-1 and TRBJ2-3, with 8 bases identical to TRBD1. V trimming: 5 bases; J trimming: 0 bases; junction bases outside the gene matches: 16. The CDR3 is made up of 18 amino acids. CDR1 is DFQATT, CDR2 SNEGSKA, per germline (reference sequence).

The chain links TRBV11-2 to TRBJ2-2; D is undetermined. The V end lost 5 bases, the J end lost 2 bases, and 18 bases lay between the germline ends. The germline CDR1 and CDR2 sequences are SGHAT and FQNNGV. There are 17 residues in the CDR3. Here the CDR3 DNA reads TGTGCCAGCAGCCCCCCCCGCCGGGCCATAAACACCGGGGAGCTGTTTTTT. Translated, it gives CASSPPRRAINTGELFF.

This clonotype was found many times. The chain joins TRBV7-2 to TRBJ2-1, with 9 bases identical to TRBD2. Germline trimming cut 1 base from V and 4 bases from J; bases unmatched to any gene: 8. This CDR3 has 17 amino acids. Germline values: CDR1 SGHTA, CDR2 FQGNSA. CDR3 residues: CASSLGHAGGPYNEQFF. CDR3 sequence (DNA): TGTGCCAGCAGCTTAGGACACGCGGGAGGGCCGTACAATGAGCAGTTCTTC. Full variable domain (outside the CDR3, taken from reference TRBV7-2 and TRBJ2-1): GAGVSQSPSNKVTEKGKDVELRCDPISGHTALYWYRQSLGQGLEFLIYFQGNSAPDKSGLPSDRFSAERTGGSVSTLTIQRTQQEDSAVYLCASSLGHAGGPYNEQFFGPGTRLTVL.

The chain recombines TRBV20-1 with TRBJ1-2; no definite D call. Germline assignment: CDR1 DFQATT and CDR2 SNEGSKA (reference sequence). Trimming took 5 bases from V and 4 from J, leaving 14 bases between them. This CDR3 comprises 13 residues. CDR3: CSAFQDLGYGYTF. Here the CDR3 DNA reads TGCAGTGCTTTCCAAGACCTAGGCTATGGCTACACCTTC.

As regards this clonotype: It may be a read error: a sequence one base away is much more abundant. This is likely a read error, given that the CDR3 carries no conserved phenylalanine or tryptophan at its end. This chain joins TRBV30 and TRBJ2-3; D unclear. Germline CDR1 reads GTSNPN; CDR2 reads SVGIG (reference sequence). CDR3 size: 13 residues. Trimming removed 4 bases from V and 0 bases from J, with 8 bases in between. CDR3 DNA sequence: TGTGCCTGGAATCCCACCAGCACAGATACGCAGTATTCT. This codes for CAWNPTSTDTQYS.

This chain joins TRBV7-9 and TRBJ1-1; D is unclear. There are 12 residues in the CDR3. Trimming took 6 bases from V and 4 from J, leaving 9 bases between them. The germline CDR1 and CDR2 sequences are SEHNR and FQNEAQ (reference sequence). CDR3 in amino acids: CASSVGITEAFF. For the CDR3, the DNA is TGTGCCAGCAGTGTGGGGATCACTGAAGCTTTCTTT.

This chain links TRBV2 with TRBJ2-7; no reliable D call. Trimming cost V 3 bases and J 3 bases, with 6 bases left between them. The CDR3 covers 12 residues. CDR1 is SNHLY and CDR2 is FYNNEI in the germline V gene. CDR3 sequence: CASSDYIYEQYF. The DNA for the CDR3 is TGTGCCAGCAGTGACTACATCTACGAGCAGTACTTC.

This clonotype was picked up a small number of times. V usage is TRBV30 and J usage is TRBJ2-2; 7 bases are shared with TRBD1. CDR3 size: 15 residues. The J segment lost 7 bases and the V segment lost 0 bases, leaving 8 bases of the junction unmatched. In germline, CDR1 is GTSNPN, CDR2 SVGIG (reference sequence). The DNA for the CDR3 is TGTGCCTGGAGTGTAAGGGGGCTCGCGGGCGGGGAGCTGTTTTTT. It codes for CAWSVRGLAGGELFF.

The V and J genes are TRBV15 and TRBJ1-4; 7 bases agree with TRBD1. The CDR3 is made up of 15 amino acids. Germline assignment: CDR1 LNHNV and CDR2 YYDKDF (reference sequence). The J segment lost 10 bases and the V segment lost 0 bases, leaving 8 bases of the junction unmatched. For the CDR3, the DNA is TGTGCCACCAGCAGAGAACAGGGGACACCTGGAAAACTGTTTTTT. This codes for CATSREQGTPGKLFF.

J is TRBJ1-5 and V is TRBV19; D gene unclear. Trimming left V 3 bases short and J 12 bases short, with 12 bases between. Germline V gene data show CDR1 as LNHDA and CDR2 as SQIVND (reference sequence). The CDR3 spans 12 residues. CDR3 amino acids: CASSIPYRSQHF. CDR3 sequence (DNA): TGTGCCAGTAGTATCCCCTATCGGAGCCAGCATTTT.

The genes are TRBV29-1 and TRBJ2-7, with D perhaps TRBD1 or TRBD2 (5 bases each). With 6 bases removed from V and 2 bases from J, the gap between germline ends came to 11 bases. CDR1 is SQVTM, CDR2 ANQGSEA, per germline. The length of the CDR3 is 12 residues. This CDR3 is CSVGASAYEQYF. The CDR3 DNA is TGCAGCGTCGGGGCGTCAGCCTACGAGCAGTACTTC.

The CDR3 nucleotides are TGCGCCAGCCGCGTCGCGGGGACTGGCTCCTACAATGAGCAGTTCTTC. Its translation is CASRVAGTGSYNEQFF. The chain employs TRBV5-1 and TRBJ2-1, with D perhaps matching TRBD2 (6 bases). The germline V gene encodes CDR1 SGHRS and CDR2 YFSETQ. This CDR3 is 16 amino acids long. Between the trimmed V and J ends, which lost 7 bases and 0 bases, there was a span of 17 bases.

This clonotype was recorded many times. This could be a read error, since a much larger clone is one nucleotide away. This chain connects TRBV20-1 to TRBJ2-7, with 7 bases identical to TRBD2. Per the germline V gene, CDR1 is DFQATT and CDR2 is SNEGSKA (reference sequence). This CDR3 is built from 15 residues. The ends lost 5 bases at V and 2 bases at J; junction bases unmatched: 12. This CDR3 is CSASLADDSTYEQYF. The CDR3 region has the DNA TGCAGTGCTTCCCTAGCGGACGATTCCACCTACGAGCAGTACTTC.

This clonotype was recorded a few times. The chain combines TRBV15 with TRBJ2-7, with D tentatively TRBD2 (6 bases). This CDR3 contains 14 residues. Germline V CDR1 and CDR2: LNHNV, YYDKDF (reference sequence). Trimming left V 0 bases short and J 3 bases short, with 9 bases between. The CDR3 DNA reads TGTGCCACCAGCAGAGACGTGGAGGGCTACGAGCAGTACTTC. Protein: CATSRDVEGYEQYF.

This chain links TRBV24-1 with TRBJ1-4; D gene uncertain. This CDR3 has 14 amino acids. Germline assignment: CDR1 KGHDR and CDR2 SFDVKD. The V and J ends lost 7 bases and 0 bases respectively, with 8 bases between them. The chain's CDR3 is CATRSRPTNEKLFF. CDR3 in DNA: TGTGCCACCAGGTCTAGACCAACTAATGAAAAACTGTTTTTT.